This TCR beta chain was sequenced for a study of beta chain features in type 1 diabetes. Study as a whole: When patients were set against healthy donors, age, gender and cell yields were similar.

All of the isolated RNA was reverse transcribed, so expressed TCRB transcripts were sequenced. Produced via immunoSEQ multiplex PCR; TCRdb's table is partial and in-frame only. The data hold some 350,000 clones, with approximately 13% observed a single time. CD4+ naive, central memory, regulatory and stem cell-like memory cells were sorted via CD45RO/CCR7/CD25/CD127/CD95/CD27. This clone showed up just a few times. Its antigen remains unidentified. From germline, CDR1 is SGHRS and CDR2 YFSETQ. This CDR3 spans 16 amino acids. The germline V and J ends were trimmed by 0 bases and 4 bases, with 14 bases remaining between them. Overall study findings and caveats: Shorter templates may be favored by PCR, equally so in patients and controls. When VDJ junctions were examined, type 1 diabetes patients showed fewer insertions and more deletions. The study found moderately but significantly shorter TCRB CDR3s in all four CD4+ subsets of Type 1 diabetes patients.

The sample taken for sequencing was naive CD4+ T cells from blood. The clonotype comes from a woman aged 18-30 years with type 1 diabetes. The chain links TRBV5-1 to TRBJ2-1; D may be TRBD2 (5 bases). Here the CDR3 reads CASSLVGDRGYNEQFF. In DNA form, the CDR3 reads TGCGCCAGCAGCTTGGTCGGGGATCGAGGGTACAATGAGCAGTTCTTC.